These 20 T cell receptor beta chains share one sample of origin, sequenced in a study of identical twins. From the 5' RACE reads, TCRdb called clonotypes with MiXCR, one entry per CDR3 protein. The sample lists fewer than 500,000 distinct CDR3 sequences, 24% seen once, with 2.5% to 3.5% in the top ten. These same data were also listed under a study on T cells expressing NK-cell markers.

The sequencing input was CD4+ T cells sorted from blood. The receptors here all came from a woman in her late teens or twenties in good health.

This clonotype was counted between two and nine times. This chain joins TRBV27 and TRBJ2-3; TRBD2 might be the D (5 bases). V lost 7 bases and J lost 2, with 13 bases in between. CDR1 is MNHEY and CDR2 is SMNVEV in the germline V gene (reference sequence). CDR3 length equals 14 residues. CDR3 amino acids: CASTLGWPTDTQYF. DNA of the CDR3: TGTGCCAGCACACTAGGCTGGCCCACAGATACGCAGTATTTT.

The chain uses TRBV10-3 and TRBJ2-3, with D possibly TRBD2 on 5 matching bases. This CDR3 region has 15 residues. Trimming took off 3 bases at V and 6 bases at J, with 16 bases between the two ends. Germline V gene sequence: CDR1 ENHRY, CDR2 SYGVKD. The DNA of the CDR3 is TGTGCCATCAGTGATTACGTAGCGACACAGGATACGCAGTATTTT. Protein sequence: CAISDYVATQDTQYF.

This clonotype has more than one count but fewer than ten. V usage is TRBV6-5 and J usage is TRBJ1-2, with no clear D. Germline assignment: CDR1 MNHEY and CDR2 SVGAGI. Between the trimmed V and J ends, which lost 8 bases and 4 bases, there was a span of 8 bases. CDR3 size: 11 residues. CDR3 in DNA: TGTGCCAGCGGGTCTGCCTATGGCTACACCTTC. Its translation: CASGSAYGYTF.

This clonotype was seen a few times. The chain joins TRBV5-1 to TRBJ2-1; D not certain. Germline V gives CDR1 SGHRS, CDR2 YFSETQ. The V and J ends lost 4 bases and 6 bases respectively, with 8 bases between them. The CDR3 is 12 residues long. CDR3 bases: TGCGCCAGCAGCGCCGTCATCAATGAGCAGTTCTTC. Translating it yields CASSAVINEQFF.

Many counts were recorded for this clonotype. The CDR3 DNA reads as TGCGCCACCCGTGGACAGGCTGAAGCTTTCTTT. Translating it yields CATRGQAEAFF. V is TRBV5-1 and J is TRBJ1-1; 7 bases match TRBD1. The CDR3 totals 11 residues. Unmatched junction bases numbered 5, after V lost 9 bases and J lost 6 bases. Germline V gene lookup returns CDR1 SGHRS and CDR2 YFSETQ.

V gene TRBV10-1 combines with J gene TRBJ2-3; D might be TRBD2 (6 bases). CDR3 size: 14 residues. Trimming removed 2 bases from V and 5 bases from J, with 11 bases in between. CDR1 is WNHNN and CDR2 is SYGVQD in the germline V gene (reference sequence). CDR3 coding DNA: TGCGCCAGCAGTGAGCACGGGAGACGAGATACGCAGTATTTT. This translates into CASSEHGRRDTQYF.

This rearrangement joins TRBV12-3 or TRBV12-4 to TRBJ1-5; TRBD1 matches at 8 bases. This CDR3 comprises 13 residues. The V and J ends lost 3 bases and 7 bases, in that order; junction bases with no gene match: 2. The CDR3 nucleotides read TGTGCCAGCAGTTTGACAGGGGAACAGCCCCAGCATTTT. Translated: CASSLTGEQPQHF.

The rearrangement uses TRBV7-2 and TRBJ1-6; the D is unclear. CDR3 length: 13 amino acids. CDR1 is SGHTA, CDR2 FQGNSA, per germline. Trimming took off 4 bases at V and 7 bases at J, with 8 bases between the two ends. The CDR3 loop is CASSSGLNSPLHF. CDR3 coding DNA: TGTGCCAGCAGCTCTGGACTCAATTCACCCCTCCACTTT.

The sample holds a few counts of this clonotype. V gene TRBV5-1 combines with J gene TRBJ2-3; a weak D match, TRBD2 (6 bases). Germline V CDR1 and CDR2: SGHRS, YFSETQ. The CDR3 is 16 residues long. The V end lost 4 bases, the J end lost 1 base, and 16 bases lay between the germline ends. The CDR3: CASSRLVGGGTDTQYF. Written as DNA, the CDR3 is TGCGCCAGCAGCCGCCTTGTCGGCGGGGGCACAGATACGCAGTATTTT. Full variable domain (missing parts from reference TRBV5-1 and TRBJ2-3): KAGVTQTPRYLIKTRGQQVTLSCSPISGHRSVSWYQQTPGQGLQFLFEYFSETQRNKGNFPGRFSGRQFSNSRSEMNVSTLELGDSALYLCASSRLVGGGTDTQYFGPGTRLTVL.

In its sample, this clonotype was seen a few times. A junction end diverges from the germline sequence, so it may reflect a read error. CDR3 nucleotides: TGTGCCAGCAGTGAAGGGGTCCTGTCTTTT. Translation gives CASSEGVLSF. This chain uses TRBV6-1 with TRBJ2-3; D call uncertain. The CDR3 has 10 amino acids. CDR1 and CDR2 from the germline V gene are MNHNS and SASEGT.

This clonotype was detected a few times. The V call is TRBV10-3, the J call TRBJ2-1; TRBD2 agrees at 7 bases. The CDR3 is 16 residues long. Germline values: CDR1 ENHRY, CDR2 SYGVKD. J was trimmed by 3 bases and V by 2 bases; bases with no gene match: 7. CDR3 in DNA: TGTGCCATCAGTGAGGAAGCTAGCGGCGACTACAATGAGCAGTTCTTC. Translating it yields CAISEEASGDYNEQFF.

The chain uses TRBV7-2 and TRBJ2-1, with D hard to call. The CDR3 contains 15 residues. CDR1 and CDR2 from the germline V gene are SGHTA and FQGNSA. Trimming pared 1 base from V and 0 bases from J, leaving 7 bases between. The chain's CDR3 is CASSLGYHSYNEQFF. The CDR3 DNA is TGTGCCAGCAGCTTAGGCTACCACTCCTACAATGAGCAGTTCTTC. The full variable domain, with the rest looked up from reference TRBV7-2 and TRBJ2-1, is GAGVSQSPSNKVTEKGKDVELRCDPISGHTALYWYRQSLGQGLEFLIYFQGNSAPDKSGLPSDRFSAERTGGSVSTLTIQRTQQEDSAVYLCASSLGYHSYNEQFFGPGTRLTVL.

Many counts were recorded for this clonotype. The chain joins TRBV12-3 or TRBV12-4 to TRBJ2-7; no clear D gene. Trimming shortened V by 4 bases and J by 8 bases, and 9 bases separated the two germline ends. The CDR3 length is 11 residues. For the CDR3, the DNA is TGTGCCAGCAGTTACCAAAGCAAGCAGTACTTC. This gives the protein CASSYQSKQYF.

CDR3 amino acids: CASSLDLTSRAFF. For the CDR3, the DNA is TGTGCCAGCAGCTTAGATCTGACGAGTCGAGCTTTCTTT. This chain connects TRBV7-9 to TRBJ1-1; no clear D. The CDR3 extends over 13 amino acids. The germline V gene encodes CDR1 SEHNR and CDR2 FQNEAQ (reference sequence). V dropped 1 base and J dropped 10 bases, with 13 bases sitting between them.

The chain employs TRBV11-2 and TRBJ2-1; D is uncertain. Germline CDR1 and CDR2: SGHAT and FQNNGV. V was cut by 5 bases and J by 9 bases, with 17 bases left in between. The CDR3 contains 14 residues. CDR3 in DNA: TGTGCCAGCAGCCCATCCGTGAGAATGGGTGAGCAGTTCTTC. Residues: CASSPSVRMGEQFF.

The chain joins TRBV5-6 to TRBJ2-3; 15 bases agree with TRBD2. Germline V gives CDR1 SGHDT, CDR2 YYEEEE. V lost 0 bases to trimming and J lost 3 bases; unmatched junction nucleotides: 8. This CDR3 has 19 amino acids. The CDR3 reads CASSLVGGTSGRYTDTQYF. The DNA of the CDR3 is TGTGCCAGCAGCTTGGTTGGCGGGACTAGCGGGAGGTATACAGATACGCAGTATTTT.

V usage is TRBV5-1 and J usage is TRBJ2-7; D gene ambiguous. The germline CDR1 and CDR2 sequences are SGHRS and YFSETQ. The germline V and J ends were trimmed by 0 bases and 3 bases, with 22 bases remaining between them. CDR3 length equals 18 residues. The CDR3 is CASSLGGKDHRRVYEQYF. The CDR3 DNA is TGCGCCAGCAGCTTGGGTGGGAAGGATCACCGACGCGTCTACGAGCAGTACTTC.

CDR3 protein: CATSRGSSGNYEQYF. For the CDR3, the DNA is TGTGCCACCAGCAGAGGATCTTCAGGGAACTACGAGCAGTACTTC. This chain uses TRBV15 with TRBJ2-7, with D perhaps TRBD1 (5 bases). CDR1 is LNHNV, CDR2 YYDKDF, per germline (reference sequence). The CDR3 extends over 15 amino acids. Between the trimmed V and J ends, which lost 1 base and 3 bases, there was a span of 13 bases.

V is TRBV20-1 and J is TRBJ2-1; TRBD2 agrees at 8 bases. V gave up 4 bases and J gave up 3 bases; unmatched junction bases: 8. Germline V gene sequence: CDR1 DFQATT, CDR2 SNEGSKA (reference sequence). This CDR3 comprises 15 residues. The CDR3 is CSATRGSGVYNEQFF. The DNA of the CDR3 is TGCAGTGCTACCCGTGGTAGCGGGGTCTACAATGAGCAGTTCTTC.

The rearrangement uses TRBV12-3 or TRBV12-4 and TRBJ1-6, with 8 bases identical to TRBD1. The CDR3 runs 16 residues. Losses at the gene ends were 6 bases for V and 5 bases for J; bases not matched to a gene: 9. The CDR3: CASSKLTGVDNSPLHF. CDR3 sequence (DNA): TGTGCCAGCAGCAAACTGACAGGGGTAGATAATTCACCCCTCCACTTT.